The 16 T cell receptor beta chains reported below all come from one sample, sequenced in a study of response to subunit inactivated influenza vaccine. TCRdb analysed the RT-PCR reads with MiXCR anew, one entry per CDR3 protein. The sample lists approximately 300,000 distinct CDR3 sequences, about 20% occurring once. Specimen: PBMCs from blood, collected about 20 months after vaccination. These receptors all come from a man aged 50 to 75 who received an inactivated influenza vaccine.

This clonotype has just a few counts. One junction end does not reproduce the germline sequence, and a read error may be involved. CDR3 protein: CAISGAGYDYTF. The CDR3 DNA sequence: TGTGCCATCTCTGGGGCAGGGTATGACTACACCTTC. V gene TRBV10-3 combines with J gene TRBJ1-2, with D possibly being TRBD1 (5 bases). This CDR3 contains 12 residues. Germline V gene lookup returns CDR1 ENHRY and CDR2 SYGVKD.

CDR3 region: CASSSTGSSSPLHF. CDR3 DNA sequence: TGTGCCAGCAGCTCCACAGGGAGTAGTTCACCCCTCCACTTT. This chain uses TRBV5-4 with TRBJ1-6; D perhaps matches TRBD1 (6 bases). The CDR3 is 14 residues long. The germline CDR1 and CDR2 sequences are SGHNT and YYREEE (reference sequence). V lost 3 bases to trimming and J lost 9 bases, with 13 bases between them.

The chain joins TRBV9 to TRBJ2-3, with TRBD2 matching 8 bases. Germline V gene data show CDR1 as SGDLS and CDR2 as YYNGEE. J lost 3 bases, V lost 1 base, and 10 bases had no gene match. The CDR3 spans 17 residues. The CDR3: CASSVSPGIAGTDTQYF. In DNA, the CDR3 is TGTGCCAGCAGCGTAAGCCCGGGGATAGCGGGGACAGATACGCAGTATTTT.

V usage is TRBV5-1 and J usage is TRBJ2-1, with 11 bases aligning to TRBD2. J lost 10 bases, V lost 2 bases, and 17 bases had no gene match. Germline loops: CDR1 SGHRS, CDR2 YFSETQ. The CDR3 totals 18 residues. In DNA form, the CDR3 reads TGCGCCAGCAGCTTATGGACTAGCGGGTCCTTATGGGTGGGGGAGCAGTTCTTC. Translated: CASSLWTSGSLWVGEQFF.

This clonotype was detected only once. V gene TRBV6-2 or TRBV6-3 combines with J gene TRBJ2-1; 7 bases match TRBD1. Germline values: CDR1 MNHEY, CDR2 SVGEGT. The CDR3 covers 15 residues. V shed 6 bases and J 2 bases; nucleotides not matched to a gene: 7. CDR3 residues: CASSPPGTAYNEQFF. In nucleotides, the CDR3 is TGTGCCAGCAGCCCTCCCGGGACAGCCTACAATGAGCAGTTCTTC.

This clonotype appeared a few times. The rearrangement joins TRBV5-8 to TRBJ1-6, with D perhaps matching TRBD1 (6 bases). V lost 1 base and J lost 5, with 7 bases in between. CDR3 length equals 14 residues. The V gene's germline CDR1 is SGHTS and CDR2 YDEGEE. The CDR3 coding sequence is TGTGCCAGCAGCTTGAAGGGGGATAATTCACCCCTCCACTTT. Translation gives CASSLKGDNSPLHF. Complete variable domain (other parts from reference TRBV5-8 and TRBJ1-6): EAGVTQSPTHLIKTRGQQATLRCSPISGHTSVYWYQQALGLGLQFLLWYDEGEERNRGNFPPRFSGRQFPNYSSELNVNALELEDSALYLCASSLKGDNSPLHFGNGTRLTVT.

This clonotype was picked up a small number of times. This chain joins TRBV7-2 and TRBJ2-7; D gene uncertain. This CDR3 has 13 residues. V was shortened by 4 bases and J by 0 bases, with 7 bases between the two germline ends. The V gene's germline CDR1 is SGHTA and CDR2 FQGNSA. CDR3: CASSSASSYEQYF. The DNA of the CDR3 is TGTGCCAGCAGCTCCGCAAGCTCCTACGAGCAGTACTTC.

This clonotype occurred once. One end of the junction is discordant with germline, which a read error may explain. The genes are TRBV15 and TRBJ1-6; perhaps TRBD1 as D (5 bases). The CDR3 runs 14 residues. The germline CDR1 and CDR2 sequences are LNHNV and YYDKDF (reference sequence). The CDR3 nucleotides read TGTGCCACTATGCCCGGACAAGTACATTCACGCCTCCACTTT. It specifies CATMPGQVHSRLHF.

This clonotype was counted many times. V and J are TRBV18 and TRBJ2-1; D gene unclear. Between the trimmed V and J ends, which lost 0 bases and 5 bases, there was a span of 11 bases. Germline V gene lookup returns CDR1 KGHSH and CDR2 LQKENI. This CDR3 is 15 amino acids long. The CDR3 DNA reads TGTGCCAGCTCACCACCAGGCTATGGAGACAATGAGCAGTTCTTC. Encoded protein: CASSPPGYGDNEQFF.

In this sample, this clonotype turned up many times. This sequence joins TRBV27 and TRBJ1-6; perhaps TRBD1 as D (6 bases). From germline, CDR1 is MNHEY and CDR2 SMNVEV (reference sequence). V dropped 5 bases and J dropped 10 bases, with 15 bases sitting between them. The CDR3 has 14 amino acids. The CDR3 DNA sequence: TGTGCCAGCAGTCCACAGGGTCGTGGCTCACCCCTCCACTTT. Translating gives CASSPQGRGSPLHF.

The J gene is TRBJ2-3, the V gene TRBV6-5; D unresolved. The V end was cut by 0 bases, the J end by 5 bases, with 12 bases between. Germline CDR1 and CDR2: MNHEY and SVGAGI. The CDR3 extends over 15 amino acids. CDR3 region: CASSYSVGYKDTQYF. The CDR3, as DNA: TGTGCCAGCAGTTACTCGGTTGGTTATAAAGATACGCAGTATTTT.

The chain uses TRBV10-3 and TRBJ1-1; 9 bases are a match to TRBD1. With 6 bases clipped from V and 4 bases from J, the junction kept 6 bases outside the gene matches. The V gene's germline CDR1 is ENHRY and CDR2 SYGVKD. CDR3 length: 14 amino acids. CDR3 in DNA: TGTGCCATCAGGGCGGACAGGGGTGGCACTGAAGCTTTCTTT. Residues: CAIRADRGGTEAFF.

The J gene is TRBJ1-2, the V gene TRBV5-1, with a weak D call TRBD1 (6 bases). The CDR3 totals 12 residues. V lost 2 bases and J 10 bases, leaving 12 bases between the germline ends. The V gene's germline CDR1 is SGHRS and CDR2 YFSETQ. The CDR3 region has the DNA TGCGCCAGCAGCTTAGAACAGGGCGACTACACCTTC. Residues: CASSLEQGDYTF.

The CDR3 DNA follows: TGTGCCAGCAGCCAAGACAGGGCTACGCAGTATTTT. Translation: CASSQDRATQYF. The chain couples TRBV14 to TRBJ2-3; D perhaps matches TRBD1 (5 bases). Germline CDR1 reads SGHDN; CDR2 reads FVKESK. V shed 0 bases and J shed 8 bases, with 6 bases lying between them. The CDR3 sequence is 12 residues long. Combining the CDR3 with reference TRBV14 and TRBJ2-3 gives the whole variable domain EAGVTQFPSHSVIEKGQTVTLRCDPISGHDNLYWYRRVMGKEIKFLLHFVKESKQDESGMPNNRFLAERTGGTYSTLKVQPAELEDSGVYFCASSQDRATQYFGPGTRLTVL.

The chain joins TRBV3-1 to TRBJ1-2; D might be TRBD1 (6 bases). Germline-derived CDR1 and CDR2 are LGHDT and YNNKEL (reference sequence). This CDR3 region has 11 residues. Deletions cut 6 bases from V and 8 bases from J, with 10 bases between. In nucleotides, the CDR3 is TGTGCCAGCAGGGACAGTTCGGGCTACACCTTC. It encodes CASRDSSGYTF.

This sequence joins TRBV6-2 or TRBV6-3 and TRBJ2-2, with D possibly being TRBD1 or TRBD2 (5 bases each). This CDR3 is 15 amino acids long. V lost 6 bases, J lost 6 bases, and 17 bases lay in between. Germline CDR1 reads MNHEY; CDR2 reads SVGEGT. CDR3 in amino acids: CASRPGSRGAGELFF. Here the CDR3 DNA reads TGTGCCAGCAGGCCGGGTTCACGAGGGGCCGGGGAGCTGTTTTTT.